This T cell receptor beta chain is from a study of blood T cell repertoires in COVID-19. For the study at large: Spain, Italy and the United States supplied samples that represented acute and convalescent COVID-19. The cDNA or gDNA used as material had been derived from T cells, B-cell-depleted T cells, or PBMCs.

Authors' data handling: Quantification of nucleated cells was approximated via reference gene primer amplification. Produced via immunoSEQ multiplex PCR; TCRdb's table is partial and in-frame only. From that table come the V and J calls and clone size; the DNA was used to work out D and trimming. This repertoire shows 150,000 or so clones, 87% found once; its top ten account for about 6%. The CDR3 is 13 amino acids. Trimming pared 2 bases from V and 2 bases from J, leaving 6 bases between. CDR1 is MNHNS and CDR2 is SASEGT in the germline V gene. This chain joins TRBV6-1 and TRBJ1-2; D possibly corresponds to TRBD1 (5 bases). The source of this sequence is a man of 80 years or more with acute or convalescent COVID-19. Sequencing was performed on peripheral blood. The chain's CDR3 is CASSEHRNYGYTF. CDR3 sequence (DNA): TGTGCCAGCAGTGAACACAGGAACTATGGCTACACCTTC.